This T cell receptor (beta chain) was sequenced for a study of tumor-infiltrating lymphocytes in oesophageal squamous cell carcinoma. The CDR3 spans 17 residues. The V gene lost 6 bases and the J gene lost 0 bases, with 17 bases spanning the gap. From the PCR reads, TCRdb called clonotypes with MiXCR, one entry per CDR3 protein. The sample shows approximately 9,600 distinct CDR3 sequences, about 61% of them seen only once. Sequenced input: esophageal tumor tissue. This receptor was taken from a male donor with esophageal squamous cell carcinoma. The chain joins TRBV7-1 to TRBJ2-2; D gene ambiguous. TRBV7-1 has ORF status, its function being uncertain. The DNA for the CDR3 is TGTGCCAGCAGGATTACTATAACCGGTTCGAACACCGGGGAGCTGTTTTTT. This encodes CASRITITGSNTGELFF.